Shown below are 29 T cell receptor beta chains from a single sample sequenced in a study of T cells after yellow fever vaccination (dated by TCRdb to about 2019). Library method: 5' RACE. Instrument on record: Illumina NovaSeq 6000. The public reads were quality trimmed at Q25 with fastp and then assembled into clones with MiXCR by TCRdb, keeping productive beta chains. Each CDR3 protein appears once, grouped with its most common genes and DNA. This sample is represented by 200,000 to 300,000 distinct CDR3 sequences; 3.6% of them were singletons. 15% to 20% of the sample comes from the top ten. According to the study, the label for this sample's treatment or condition signals: live attenuated yellow fever vaccine strain. The sample was PBMCs, taken 15 days after the yellow fever booster vaccination. The receptors were gathered from a man aged 18 to 35 who received the YFV17D yellow fever vaccine.

This clonotype was found many times. The V call is TRBV20-1, the J call TRBJ1-2; 7 bases are a match to TRBD1. V trimming: 1 base; J trimming: 4 bases; junction bases outside the gene matches: 6. Germline CDR1 and CDR2: DFQATT and SNEGSKA (reference sequence). The CDR3 sequence is 14 residues long. DNA for the CDR3: TGCAGTGCTAGAGTCCTGACAGGGTCCTATGGCTACACCTTC. It encodes CSARVLTGSYGYTF.

This clonotype showed up many times. V gene TRBV27 combines with J gene TRBJ2-5; 7 positions agree with TRBD1. In germline, CDR1 is MNHEY, CDR2 SMNVEV (reference sequence). The CDR3 consists of 15 residues. V lost 6 bases to trimming and J lost 4 bases; unmatched junction nucleotides: 11. This chain's CDR3 is CASSPKGAPTETQYF. The CDR3 DNA reads as TGTGCCAGCAGCCCCAAGGGGGCGCCTACAGAGACCCAGTACTTC.

The chain carries TRBV5-1 and TRBJ1-1; D gene unclear. Germline V gene lookup returns CDR1 SGHRS and CDR2 YFSETQ. The CDR3 sequence is 16 residues long. V dropped 6 bases and J dropped 3 bases, with 21 bases sitting between them. In DNA form, the CDR3 reads TGCGCCAGCACTCCATCAGAAGGGATAAGGGACACTGAAGCTTTCTTT. This translates into CASTPSEGIRDTEAFF.

In its sample, this clonotype was seen many times. The chain joins TRBV7-2 to TRBJ2-5; 11 bases are shared with TRBD2. J gave up 4 bases and V 1 base, and 8 bases lay outside the gene matches. The CDR3 runs to 17 residues. Germline V gene data show CDR1 as SGHTA and CDR2 as FQGNSA. CDR3 amino acids: CASSLGVSGGVRETQYF. CDR3 bases: TGTGCCAGCAGCTTAGGGGTTAGCGGGGGGGTACGAGAGACCCAGTACTTC. The whole variable domain, filled in from reference TRBV7-2 and TRBJ2-5, reads GAGVSQSPSNKVTEKGKDVELRCDPISGHTALYWYRQSLGQGLEFLIYFQGNSAPDKSGLPSDRFSAERTGGSVSTLTIQRTQQEDSAVYLCASSLGVSGGVRETQYFGPGTRLLVL.

This clonotype was recorded at least ten times. The J gene is TRBJ1-1, the V gene TRBV5-1, with TRBD1 as a possible D gene (5 bases). The CDR3 spans 15 residues. V lost 3 bases to trimming and J lost 4 bases, with 16 bases between them. CDR1 is SGHRS, CDR2 YFSETQ, per germline. CDR3 sequence (DNA): TGCGCCAGCAGCTCCATCCCCGGGGCGGGCACTGAAGCTTTCTTT. This sequence encodes CASSSIPGAGTEAFF.

This clonotype was picked up many times. The chain links TRBV20-1 to TRBJ1-1; maybe TRBD1 (6 bases). Looked up from germline, CDR1 is DFQATT and CDR2 is SNEGSKA (reference sequence). Trimming shortened V by 7 bases and J by 1 base, and 13 bases separated the two germline ends. The length of the CDR3 is 13 residues. CDR3 region: CSVIRTANTEAFF. The CDR3 coding sequence is TGCAGTGTGATAAGGACAGCGAACACTGAAGCTTTCTTT.

This clonotype was observed many times. One end of the junction varies from germline; a read error may be responsible. This chain uses TRBV7-7 with TRBJ2-5, with 8 bases that match TRBD2. The CDR3 totals 14 residues. The germline gives CDR1 SSHAT, CDR2 FNYEAQ (reference sequence). The CDR3 coding sequence is TGTGCTAGCAGCTTAGTAGCGGGGAGAGAGACCCAGTACTTC. It translates to CASSLVAGRETQYF.

This clonotype was observed many times. The V gene is TRBV20-1, the J gene TRBJ2-7; 12 bases align to TRBD2. The length of the CDR3 is 14 residues. Germline loops: CDR1 DFQATT, CDR2 SNEGSKA (reference sequence). After removal of 0 bases from V and 7 bases from J, the junction contained 4 bases not matched to a gene. The CDR3 is CSARDLAGGLEQYF. DNA of the CDR3: TGCAGTGCTAGAGATCTAGCGGGGGGGCTGGAGCAGTACTTC.

This clonotype was detected ten times or more. The chain recombines TRBV20-1 with TRBJ2-7, with D maybe TRBD2 (5 bases). Deletions cut 5 bases from V and 3 bases from J, with 11 bases between. Germline CDR1 and CDR2: DFQATT and SNEGSKA (reference sequence). The CDR3 is 12 residues long. CDR3 region: CSARDTVYEQYF. CDR3 DNA: TGCAGTGCTCGGGATACGGTCTACGAGCAGTACTTC.

This clonotype appeared many times. This chain links TRBV5-4 with TRBJ2-7, with 13 positions matching TRBD2. Losses at the gene ends were 5 bases for V and 4 bases for J; bases not matched to a gene: 9. The CDR3 sequence is 16 residues long. CDR1 and CDR2 (germline): SGHNT, YYREEE (reference sequence). In nucleotides, the CDR3 is TGTGCCAGCAGTCTTCCGGGACTAGCGGGACCTTACGAGCAGTACTTC. This codes for CASSLPGLAGPYEQYF.

The table lists this clonotype with many counts. The chain links TRBV12-3 or TRBV12-4 to TRBJ2-2; D is unclear. V lost 2 bases to trimming and J lost 6 bases, with 10 bases between them. This CDR3 has 14 amino acids. In DNA, the CDR3 is TGTGCCAGCAGTTTATGGTTCGTCGCCGGGGAGCTGTTTTTT. This sequence encodes CASSLWFVAGELFF.

This clonotype was observed at least ten times. The chain carries TRBV9 and TRBJ1-3; D gene unclear. Trimming stripped 0 bases from V and 0 bases from J, with 13 bases between. Germline V lookup: CDR1 SGDLS, CDR2 YYNGEE. There are 17 residues in the CDR3. Here the CDR3 reads CASSVGATANSGNTIYF. The DNA for the CDR3 is TGTGCCAGCAGCGTAGGCGCCACAGCCAACTCTGGAAACACCATATATTTT.

This clonotype showed up many times. This chain links TRBV12-3 or TRBV12-4 with TRBJ1-4, with TRBD1 matching 7 bases. Trimming cost V 6 bases and J 0 bases; bases outside gene matches: 7. The CDR3 is 16 residues long. The CDR3 DNA is TGTGCCAGCAGCCCGGGGACAGTTGCAACTAATGAAAAACTGTTTTTT. It translates to CASSPGTVATNEKLFF.

This clonotype was found many times. The chain links TRBV7-2 to TRBJ1-1, with 7 nucleotides matching TRBD1. Germline lookup yields CDR1 SGHTA and CDR2 FQGNSA. Losses at the gene ends were 5 bases for V and 2 bases for J; bases not matched to a gene: 5. The CDR3 has 14 residues. This CDR3 is CASSPDRVNTEAFF. The CDR3 nucleotides are TGTGCCAGCAGCCCCGACAGGGTAAACACTGAAGCTTTCTTT.

This clonotype came up many times. The chain is built from TRBV7-2 and TRBJ1-1; no reliable D call. Germline CDR1 and CDR2: SGHTA and FQGNSA. The CDR3 has 14 amino acids. V lost 3 bases and J 0 bases, leaving 8 bases between the germline ends. CDR3 DNA: TGTGCCAGCAGCTTTAGCTCGCTGAACACTGAAGCTTTCTTT. This codes for CASSFSSLNTEAFF.

This clonotype has at least ten counts. The chain carries TRBV9 and TRBJ1-2, with D possibly being TRBD1 (5 bases). Germline V gene lookup returns CDR1 SGDLS and CDR2 YYNGEE. Trimming removed 3 bases at V and 9 bases at J, with 18 bases between. The CDR3 has 14 residues. The DNA for the CDR3 is TGTGCCAGCAGCGCTTCCGGGACCTCCGATAGCTACACCTTC. Encoded protein: CASSASGTSDSYTF.

In its sample, this clonotype was seen many times. This chain uses TRBV4-2 with TRBJ1-1, with no clear D. In germline, CDR1 is LGHNA, CDR2 YNFKEQ. This CDR3 has 14 residues. Trimming stripped 0 bases from V and 5 bases from J, with 10 bases between. This chain's CDR3 is CASSQDVIPTEAFF. The CDR3 DNA reads as TGTGCCAGCAGCCAAGATGTAATCCCTACTGAAGCTTTCTTT.

This clonotype was observed at least ten times. CDR3 loop: CASSLEDRVAYNEQFF. DNA of the CDR3: TGTGCCAGCAGCTTAGAGGACAGGGTAGCCTACAATGAGCAGTTCTTC. The rearrangement uses TRBV7-2 and TRBJ2-1, with TRBD1 matching over 8 bases. This CDR3 spans 16 amino acids. Germline V gene lookup returns CDR1 SGHTA and CDR2 FQGNSA. J lost 2 bases, V lost 1 base, and 4 bases had no gene match.

This clonotype was counted at least ten times. V usage is TRBV6-2 or TRBV6-3 and J usage is TRBJ1-2; tentative D call: TRBD1 (5 bases). Looked up from germline, CDR1 is MNHEY and CDR2 is SVGEGT. The CDR3 is 13 amino acids. Trimming left V 7 bases short and J 7 bases short, with 16 bases between. The CDR3: CASTLRGPSGYTF. CDR3 in DNA: TGTGCCAGCACCCTCCGGGGCCCTAGTGGCTACACCTTC.

There are many counts of this clonotype. CDR3 in amino acids: CASSLEGTGELFF. The CDR3, as DNA: TGCGCCAGCAGCTTGGAGGGCACCGGGGAGCTGTTTTTT. The V and J genes are TRBV5-1 and TRBJ2-2, with D unresolved. Germline V gene sequence: CDR1 SGHRS, CDR2 YFSETQ. This CDR3 is 13 amino acids long. V was shortened by 0 bases and J by 4 bases, with 4 bases between the two germline ends.

This clonotype was found many times. This chain uses TRBV20-1 with TRBJ2-4; 9 bases agree with TRBD1. Per the germline V gene, CDR1 is DFQATT and CDR2 is SNEGSKA (reference sequence). The CDR3 has 14 residues. Trimming at V came to 5 bases and at J to 8 bases, leaving 10 bases not matched to a gene. The CDR3, as DNA: TGCAGTGCTCACCCTCTGGACAGGGGCGACATTCAGTACTTC. As protein: CSAHPLDRGDIQYF.

This clonotype was observed at least ten times. The chain links TRBV18 to TRBJ2-3; D might be TRBD2 (5 bases). Germline-derived CDR1 and CDR2 are KGHSH and LQKENI. The CDR3 extends over 13 amino acids. The V and J ends lost 8 bases and 3 bases respectively, with 12 bases between them. CDR3 residues: CASSPRGTDTQYF. The CDR3 region has the DNA TGTGCCAGCAGCCCCCGCGGGACAGATACGCAGTATTTT.

This clonotype was detected many times. The CDR3 DNA reads as TGTGCCATCAGTGAGTTCGGGACAGGTAACTATGCAACTAATGAAAAACTGTTTTTT. Encoded protein: CAISEFGTGNYATNEKLFF. The chain carries TRBV10-3 and TRBJ1-4; 8 positions agree with TRBD1. V lost 1 base and J lost 0; bases outside the gene matches: 10. CDR1 and CDR2 (germline): ENHRY, SYGVKD. The CDR3 sequence is 19 residues long.

This clonotype appeared many times. The chain links TRBV3-1 to TRBJ2-1; D is uncertain. Germline V lookup: CDR1 LGHDT, CDR2 YNNKEL (reference sequence). The length of the CDR3 is 15 residues. Trimming took off 5 bases at V and 2 bases at J, with 13 bases between the two ends. For the CDR3, the DNA is TGTGCCAGCAGCAGCGACTTCGAAGCCTACAATGAGCAGTTCTTC. Translation: CASSSDFEAYNEQFF.

Many counts were recorded for this clonotype. This chain connects TRBV2 to TRBJ2-5; 7 bases line up with TRBD2. CDR1 is SNHLY, CDR2 FYNNEI, per germline. CDR3 size: 12 residues. Trimming at V came to 6 bases and at J to 4 bases, leaving 2 bases not matched to a gene. Here the CDR3 DNA reads TGTGCCAGCAGGGGCGGGGGAGAGACCCAGTACTTC. It encodes CASRGGGETQYF.

This clonotype appeared many times. The chain links TRBV18 to TRBJ1-3, with D possibly TRBD1 on 5 matching bases. CDR1 and CDR2 (germline): KGHSH, LQKENI. V gave up 3 bases and J gave up 0 bases, with 9 bases separating them. The CDR3 covers 15 residues. CDR3 coding DNA: TGTGCCAGCTCACCCCTACAGGTCTCTGGAAACACCATATATTTT. Protein sequence: CASSPLQVSGNTIYF.

This clonotype was recorded at least ten times. The chain combines TRBV5-1 with TRBJ2-3, with 9 bases fitting TRBD2. This CDR3 is 19 amino acids long. Germline V gives CDR1 SGHRS, CDR2 YFSETQ. Trimming removed 1 base from V and 0 bases from J; junction bases left unmatched: 12. The CDR3 is CASSLSASGDGGSTDTQYF. CDR3 bases: TGCGCCAGCAGCTTGTCGGCTAGCGGGGATGGAGGAAGCACAGATACGCAGTATTTT.

This clonotype was seen ten or more times. This rearrangement joins TRBV7-9 to TRBJ1-5, with D perhaps TRBD1 (6 bases). CDR3 size: 15 residues. Germline V gene data show CDR1 as SEHNR and CDR2 as FQNEAQ (reference sequence). Trimming stripped 5 bases from V and 3 bases from J, with 14 bases between. The CDR3 region is CASSPGDLYNQPQHF. Written as DNA, the CDR3 is TGTGCCAGCAGCCCAGGGGATCTTTACAATCAGCCCCAGCATTTT.

This clonotype was seen ten or more times. The chain employs TRBV4-1 and TRBJ1-5; D is unclear. This CDR3 has 14 amino acids. CDR1 and CDR2 (germline): MGHRA, YSYEKL. Trimming removed 1 base from V and 4 bases from J, with 8 bases in between. The CDR3 region is CASSQVPGNQPQHF. The DNA of the CDR3 is TGCGCCAGCAGCCAAGTCCCGGGTAATCAGCCCCAGCATTTT.